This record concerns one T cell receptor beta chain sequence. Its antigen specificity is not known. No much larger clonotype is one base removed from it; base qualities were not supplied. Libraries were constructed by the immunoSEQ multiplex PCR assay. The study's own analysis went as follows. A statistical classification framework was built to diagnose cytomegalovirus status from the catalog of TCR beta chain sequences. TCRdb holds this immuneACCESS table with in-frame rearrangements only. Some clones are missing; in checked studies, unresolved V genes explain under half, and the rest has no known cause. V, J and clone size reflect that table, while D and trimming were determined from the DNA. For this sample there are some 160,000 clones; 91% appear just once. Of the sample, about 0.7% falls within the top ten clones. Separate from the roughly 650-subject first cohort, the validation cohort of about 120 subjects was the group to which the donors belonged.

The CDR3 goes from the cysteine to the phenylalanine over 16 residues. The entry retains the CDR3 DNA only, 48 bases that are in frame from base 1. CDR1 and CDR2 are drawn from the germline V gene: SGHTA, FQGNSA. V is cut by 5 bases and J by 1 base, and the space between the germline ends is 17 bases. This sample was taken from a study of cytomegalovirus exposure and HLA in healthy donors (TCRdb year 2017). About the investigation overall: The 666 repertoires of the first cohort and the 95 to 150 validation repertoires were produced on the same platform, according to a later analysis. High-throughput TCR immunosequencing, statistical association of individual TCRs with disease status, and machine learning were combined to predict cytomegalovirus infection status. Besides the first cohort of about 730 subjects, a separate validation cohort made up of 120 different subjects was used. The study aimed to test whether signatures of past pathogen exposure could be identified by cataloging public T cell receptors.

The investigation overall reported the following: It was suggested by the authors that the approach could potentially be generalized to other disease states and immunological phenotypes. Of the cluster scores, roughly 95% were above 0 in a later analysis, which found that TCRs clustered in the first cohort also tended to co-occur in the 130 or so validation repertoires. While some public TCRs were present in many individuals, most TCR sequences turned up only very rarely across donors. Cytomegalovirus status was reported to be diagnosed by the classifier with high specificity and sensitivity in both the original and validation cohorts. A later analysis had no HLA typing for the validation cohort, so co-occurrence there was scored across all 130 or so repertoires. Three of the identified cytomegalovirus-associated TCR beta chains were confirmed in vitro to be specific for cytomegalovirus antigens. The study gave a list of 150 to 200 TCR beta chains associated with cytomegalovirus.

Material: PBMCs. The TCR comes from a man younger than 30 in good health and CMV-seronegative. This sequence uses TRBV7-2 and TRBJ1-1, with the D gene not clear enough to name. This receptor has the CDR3 CASSLRLGRSNTEAFF. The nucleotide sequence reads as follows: TGTGCCAGCAGCCTGAGACTGGGTCGATCGAACACTGAAGCTTTCTTT.